The next 16 T cell receptor beta chains were all read from a single sample in a study of cytomegalovirus exposure and HLA in healthy donors. PCR primers comprised 60 Vbeta and 13 Jbeta primers. TCRdb's table, derived via immunoSEQ multiplex PCR, lists solely in-frame clones and lacks some. The table lists 70,000 to 100,000 clones, more than 70% of them singletons. The specimen was PBMCs. All receptors come from a man aged 18 to 35 in good health and CMV-seronegative.

This chain uses TRBV9 with TRBJ1-6; D possibly corresponds to TRBD1 (5 bases). V was shortened by 3 bases and J by 7 bases, with 14 bases between the two germline ends. From germline, CDR1 is SGDLS and CDR2 YYNGEE. This CDR3 has 15 residues. The CDR3 protein is CASSAAGRRNSPLHF. Written as DNA, the CDR3 is TGTGCCAGCAGCGCGGCAGGGCGTAGGAATTCACCCCTCCACTTT.

The CDR3 here is CASSYSSAGRDTEAFF. The CDR3 coding sequence is TGTGCCAGCAGTTACTCCTCGGCGGGGAGGGACACTGAAGCTTTCTTT. V is TRBV6-5 and J is TRBJ1-1; D gene ambiguous. The CDR3 consists of 16 residues. Germline CDR1 and CDR2: MNHEY and SVGAGI. The V and J ends lost 0 bases and 3 bases respectively, with 14 bases between them.

With regard to this clone: One end of the junction fails to match germline, which may point to a read error. The CDR3 nucleotides read TGTGCCAGCAGCGTAGCAGGGGGCGAGCCCCCACCTAGAGAAGCTTTCTTT. Translating it yields CASSVAGGEPPPREAFF. The chain uses TRBV7-4 and TRBJ1-1; 8 bases are a match to TRBD1. The CDR3 has 17 residues. In germline, CDR1 is SGHVT, CDR2 SQSDAQ.

V is TRBV6-5 and J is TRBJ1-1, with D possibly being TRBD1 (6 bases). The CDR3 length is 14 residues. Trimming cost V 5 bases and J 5 bases, with 15 bases left between them. The germline CDR1 and CDR2 sequences are MNHEY and SVGAGI. CDR3 loop: CASSDRDIPTEAFF. For the CDR3, the DNA is TGTGCCAGCAGTGACCGGGACATCCCTACTGAAGCTTTCTTT.

This sequence joins TRBV6-5 and TRBJ1-2; maybe TRBD1 (5 bases). Germline assignment: CDR1 MNHEY and CDR2 SVGAGI. The CDR3 consists of 14 residues. Trimming stripped 6 bases from V and 6 bases from J, with 17 bases between. The CDR3 bases are TGTGCCAGCAGCCTCCAGGGTATCGCCGATGGCTACACCTTC. Translation gives CASSLQGIADGYTF.

This chain links TRBV5-1 with TRBJ1-6, with TRBD1 as a possible D gene (6 bases). Per the germline V gene, CDR1 is SGHRS and CDR2 is YFSETQ. V was trimmed by 0 bases and J by 9 bases, leaving 16 bases between them. This CDR3 region has 16 residues. CDR3 coding DNA: TGCGCCAGCAGCTTGGATTTCACAGGGACCCCTTCACCCCTCCACTTT. Encoded protein: CASSLDFTGTPSPLHF.

V is TRBV2 and J is TRBJ1-1, with a tentative D call TRBD1 (5 bases). The CDR3 length is 11 residues. From germline, CDR1 is SNHLY and CDR2 FYNNEI. Trimming removed 11 bases from V and 10 bases from J, with 17 bases in between. The CDR3 region is CAPAGKGLAFF. CDR3 DNA: TGTGCCCCTGCGGGGAAGGGGTTAGCTTTCTTT.

The gene calls are TRBV6-1 and TRBJ1-2; 7 positions match TRBD1. Looked up from germline, CDR1 is MNHNS and CDR2 is SASEGT. The CDR3 length is 12 residues. V trimming: 6 bases; J trimming: 5 bases; junction bases outside the gene matches: 3. As DNA, the CDR3 is TGTGCCAGCAGAGAACAGGGGTATGGCTACACCTTC. Its protein product is CASREQGYGYTF.

The chain employs TRBV25-1 and TRBJ2-1; TRBD2 aligns across 16 bases. The CDR3 runs to 17 residues. Germline CDR1 reads MGHDK; CDR2 reads SYGVNS. Unmatched junction bases numbered 9, after V lost 6 bases and J lost 7 bases. This CDR3 is CASRGLAGGPVRNEQFF. CDR3 in DNA: TGTGCCAGCAGGGGACTAGCGGGGGGGCCGGTACGTAATGAGCAGTTCTTC.

This clone was picked up a small number of times. This chain uses TRBV7-6 with TRBJ2-7; 9 positions agree with TRBD1. The CDR3 extends over 13 amino acids. Losses at the gene ends were 3 bases for V and 8 bases for J; bases not matched to a gene: 5. Germline loops: CDR1 SGHVS, CDR2 FNYEAQ. CDR3 loop: CASSLGQGFQQYF. The CDR3 bases are TGTGCCAGCAGCTTGGGACAGGGATTTCAGCAGTACTTC.

The rearrangement uses TRBV9 and TRBJ2-1; 7 nucleotides match TRBD2. Germline values: CDR1 SGDLS, CDR2 YYNGEE. This CDR3 region has 14 residues. V shed 0 bases and J 6 bases; nucleotides not matched to a gene: 3. Written as DNA, the CDR3 is TGTGCCAGCAGCGTAGTGGGACTATCCAATGAGCAGTTCTTC. Translating it yields CASSVVGLSNEQFF.

This clone was counted only a few times. At one end, the junction sequence differs from germline, possibly due to a read error. The chain joins TRBV7-9 to TRBJ2-7, with 7 bases fitting TRBD1. Germline V CDR1 and CDR2: SEHNR, FQNEAQ (reference sequence). The CDR3 is made up of 12 amino acids. CDR3 protein: CSSSRDSYEQYF. For the CDR3, the DNA is TGTTCCAGCAGTAGGGACAGCTACGAGCAGTACTTC.

This sequence joins TRBV7-9 and TRBJ2-1; D might be TRBD1 (7 bases). Germline V gene lookup returns CDR1 SEHNR and CDR2 FQNEAQ (reference sequence). The CDR3 totals 16 residues. Between the trimmed V and J ends, which lost 9 bases and 0 bases, there was a span of 18 bases. The CDR3 coding sequence is TGTGCCAGTGGGAGAAGGGGGGACAGCTCCTACAATGAGCAGTTCTTC. Amino acid sequence: CASGRRGDSSYNEQFF.

About this clone: At one end, the junction sequence differs from germline, possibly due to a read error. This chain uses TRBV6-4 with TRBJ1-1, with TRBD1 matching 8 bases. Germline V CDR1 and CDR2: MRHNA, SNTAGT. CDR3 size: 14 residues. This CDR3 reads CASRDSDRGTEAFF. DNA for the CDR3: TGTGCCAGCAGAGACTCAGACAGGGGCACTGAAGCTTTCTTT.

The rearrangement links TRBV2 to TRBJ2-7, with D possibly TRBD2 on 6 matching bases. The CDR3 extends over 14 amino acids. CDR1 is SNHLY and CDR2 is FYNNEI in the germline V gene. The V gene lost 5 bases and the J gene lost 1 base, with 12 bases spanning the gap. CDR3 in amino acids: CASSPGRGSYEQYF. The CDR3 bases are TGTGCCAGCAGTCCGGGACGGGGGTCCTACGAGCAGTACTTC.

The J gene is TRBJ1-2, the V gene TRBV19; D is ambiguous. CDR3 length equals 14 residues. Germline-derived CDR1 and CDR2 are LNHDA and SQIVND (reference sequence). V was shortened by 3 bases and J by 2 bases, with 10 bases between the two germline ends. The CDR3 here is CASSIGRGNYGYTF. The CDR3 coding sequence is TGTGCCAGTAGTATCGGACGGGGAAACTATGGCTACACCTTC.